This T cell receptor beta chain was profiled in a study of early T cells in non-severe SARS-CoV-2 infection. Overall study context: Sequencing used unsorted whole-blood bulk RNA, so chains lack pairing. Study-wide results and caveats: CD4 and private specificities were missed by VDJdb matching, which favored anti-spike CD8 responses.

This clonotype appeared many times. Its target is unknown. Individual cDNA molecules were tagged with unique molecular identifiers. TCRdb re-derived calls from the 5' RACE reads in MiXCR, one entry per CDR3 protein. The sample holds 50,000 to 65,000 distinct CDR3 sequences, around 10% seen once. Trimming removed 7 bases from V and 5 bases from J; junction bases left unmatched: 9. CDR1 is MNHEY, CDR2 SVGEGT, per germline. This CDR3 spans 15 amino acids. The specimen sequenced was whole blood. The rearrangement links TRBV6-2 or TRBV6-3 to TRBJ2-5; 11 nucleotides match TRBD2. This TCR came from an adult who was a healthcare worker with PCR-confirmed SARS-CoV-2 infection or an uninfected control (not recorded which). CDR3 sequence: CASTHGLAGYETQYF. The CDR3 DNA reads TGTGCCAGCACCCACGGACTAGCGGGTTACGAGACCCAGTACTTC.